This TCR beta chain was retrieved from a study of shared clonotypes between healthy human individuals. The data were produced by immunoSEQ multiplex PCR, yet TCRdb's version contains in-frame clones alone and is incomplete. The table includes 900,000 to 1,200,000 clones, around three quarters detected once. The sample consisted of memory CD4+ T cells from PBMCs. Stated subset: CD45RA-negative fraction. The TCR comes from a man between 18 and 29 years old in good health. Some clones in this sample may be carry-over from other donors' samples.

The CDR3 nucleotides read TGTGCCAGCAGCACTAGGCTAGCGGGATACAATGAGCAGTTCTTC. Protein product: CASSTRLAGYNEQFF. The V and J genes are TRBV5-5 and TRBJ2-1; TRBD2 agrees at 9 bases. With V trimmed by 4 bases and J by 4 bases, 6 bases remained unmatched. The CDR3 sequence is 15 residues long. The germline CDR1 and CDR2 sequences are SGHKS and YYEKEE (reference sequence).